This T cell receptor beta chain was recovered during a study of cytomegalovirus exposure and HLA in healthy donors. Study information: Among 150 million to 200 million T cells, an earlier analysis found around 100 million unique TCR beta sequences. Overall study findings and caveats: V- and J-gene trimming of TCR beta was linked (in a later analysis) to a missense DCLRE1C variant. There were some public TCRs occurring in many donors, but most TCR sequences were rare.

The CDR3 has 16 residues. With 0 bases removed from V and 2 bases from J, the gap between germline ends came to 14 bases. Germline CDR1 is MNHNS and CDR2 is SASEGT. The PCR had 60 Vbeta and 13 Jbeta primers. Clones were read by immunoSEQ multiplex PCR, and TCRdb kept only the in-frame ones, dropping some. Altogether approximately 170,000 clones are present, around 81% being singletons, with the ten largest covering 2% to 2.5%. This clone has more than one count but fewer than ten. Its antigen is not identified. The chain employs TRBV6-1 and TRBJ2-7; maybe TRBD2 (6 bases). Sequencing input: PBMCs. The source of this sequence is a woman aged 25 to 39 in good health and CMV-seropositive. CDR3 loop: CASSEAWRGQAYEQYF. The CDR3 DNA reads TGTGCCAGCAGTGAAGCATGGAGGGGCCAGGCCTACGAGCAGTACTTC.